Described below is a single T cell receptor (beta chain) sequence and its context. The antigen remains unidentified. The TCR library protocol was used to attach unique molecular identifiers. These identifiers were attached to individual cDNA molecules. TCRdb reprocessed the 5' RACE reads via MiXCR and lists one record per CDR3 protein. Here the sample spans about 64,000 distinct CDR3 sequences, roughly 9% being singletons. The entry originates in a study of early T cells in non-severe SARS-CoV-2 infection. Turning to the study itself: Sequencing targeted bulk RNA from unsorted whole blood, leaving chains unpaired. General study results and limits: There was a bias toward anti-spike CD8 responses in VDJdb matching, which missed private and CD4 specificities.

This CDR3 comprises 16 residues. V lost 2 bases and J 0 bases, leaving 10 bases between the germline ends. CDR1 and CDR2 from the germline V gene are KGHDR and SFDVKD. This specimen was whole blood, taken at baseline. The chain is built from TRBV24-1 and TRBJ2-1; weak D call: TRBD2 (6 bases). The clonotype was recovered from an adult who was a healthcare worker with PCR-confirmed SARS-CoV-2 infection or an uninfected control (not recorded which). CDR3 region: CATSDWDFSSYNEQFF. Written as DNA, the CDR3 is TGTGCCACCAGTGATTGGGACTTTAGCTCCTACAATGAGCAGTTCTTC.